Presented here are 32 T cell receptor beta chains from one specimen sequenced in a study of shared clonotypes between healthy human individuals. Naive-designated CD8 cells lacked CD45RO, were positively enriched for CCR7, and omitted terminally differentiated effector memory CD45RA+ cells. Profiled with immunoSEQ multiplex PCR; TCRdb holds only in-frame clones, not every one. The table records some 600,000 clones, roughly 96% of them present only once. Sequencing was done on a sample of naive CD8+ T cells sorted from blood. These receptors originate from a woman under 40 in good health.

This chain uses TRBV9 with TRBJ2-7; no reliable D call. Germline assignment: CDR1 SGDLS and CDR2 YYNGEE. The CDR3 loop spans 11 amino acids. V dropped 4 bases and J dropped 5 bases, with 7 bases sitting between them. The CDR3, as DNA: TGTGCCAGCAGCCATGGGGACGAGCAGTACTTC. Its translation: CASSHGDEQYF.

This sequence joins TRBV28 and TRBJ1-2, with D perhaps matching TRBD1 (6 bases). Trimming removed 2 bases at V and 8 bases at J, with 15 bases between. Germline V gene sequence: CDR1 MDHEN, CDR2 SYDVKM. The CDR3 covers 14 residues. CDR3 bases: TGTGCCAGCAGTTTAAGGGGGTCGGGGAACGGCTACACCTTC. It translates to CASSLRGSGNGYTF.

This rearrangement joins TRBV11-2 to TRBJ1-5; a possible D gene is TRBD1 (5 bases). Trimming took off 1 base at V and 5 bases at J, with 9 bases between the two ends. CDR1 and CDR2 (germline): SGHAT, FQNNGV. This CDR3 is built from 14 residues. CDR3 DNA sequence: TGTGCCAGCAGCTTAGGTGGGGGGGATCAGCCCCAGCATTTT. It translates to CASSLGGGDQPQHF.

V gene TRBV6-1 combines with J gene TRBJ2-7, with D perhaps matching TRBD2 (6 bases). CDR3 length: 15 amino acids. Germline values: CDR1 MNHNS, CDR2 SASEGT. Trimming cost V 4 bases and J 2 bases, with 15 bases left between them. The CDR3 here is CASSVPPGDPYEQYF. Written as DNA, the CDR3 is TGTGCCAGCAGTGTGCCCCCGGGAGACCCCTACGAGCAGTACTTC.

The J gene is TRBJ2-7, the V gene TRBV4-1; no firm D call. This CDR3 comprises 16 residues. V was cut by 5 bases and J by 1 base, with 18 bases left in between. Germline-derived CDR1 and CDR2 are MGHRA and YSYEKL. This CDR3 reads CASSEIVFSGSYEQYF. In DNA, the CDR3 is TGCGCCAGCAGCGAGATCGTATTCTCCGGATCCTACGAGCAGTACTTC.

This chain uses TRBV5-4 with TRBJ2-7, with TRBD2 matching 8 bases. The CDR3 extends over 15 amino acids. The J segment lost 4 bases and the V segment lost 0 bases, leaving 6 bases of the junction unmatched. Germline V gene data show CDR1 as SGHNT and CDR2 as YYREEE (reference sequence). The CDR3 spells CASSLVGSGMYEQYF. DNA for the CDR3: TGTGCCAGCAGCTTGGTAGGTAGCGGGATGTACGAGCAGTACTTC.

The V and J genes are TRBV5-4 and TRBJ2-3, with D uncertain. This CDR3 has 14 amino acids. Germline V lookup: CDR1 SGHNT, CDR2 YYREEE (reference sequence). Trimming stripped 2 bases from V and 3 bases from J, with 10 bases between. The CDR3 region is CASSFSRITDTQYF. In nucleotides, the CDR3 is TGTGCCAGCAGCTTCTCCCGGATTACAGATACGCAGTATTTT.

V and J are TRBV5-4 and TRBJ2-7; 9 nucleotides match TRBD1. J was trimmed by 4 bases and V by 0 bases; bases with no gene match: 11. Germline V CDR1 and CDR2: SGHNT, YYREEE (reference sequence). This CDR3 region has 17 residues. The CDR3 DNA reads TGTGCCAGCAGCTTGGGGGACAGGGCGATTTTGGCTTACGAGCAGTACTTC. As protein: CASSLGDRAILAYEQYF.

This clone was found once. This rearrangement joins TRBV7-9 to TRBJ2-7, with D uncertain. V was clipped by 0 bases and J by 7 bases, with 4 bases between them. Per germline, CDR1 SEHNR and CDR2 FQNEAQ (reference sequence). The CDR3 totals 11 residues. The CDR3, as DNA: TGTGCCAGCAGCTTAGCGGTAGAGCAGTACTTC. This codes for CASSLAVEQYF. The variable domain in full, completed from reference TRBV7-9 and TRBJ2-7, reads DTGVSQNPRHKITKRGQNVTFRCDPISEHNRLYWYRQTLGQGPEFLTYFQNEAQLEKSRLLSDRFSAERPKGSFSTLEIQRTEQGDSAMYLCASSLAVEQYFGPGTRLTVT.

The chain combines TRBV7-8 with TRBJ2-4, with D perhaps TRBD1 (5 bases). Between the trimmed V and J ends, which lost 1 base and 0 bases, there was a span of 10 bases. Germline CDR1 is SGHVS and CDR2 is FQNEAQ. CDR3 length equals 16 residues. The CDR3, as DNA: TGTGCCAGCAGCTTAGGCCAGGGATTAGCCAAAAACATTCAGTACTTC. As protein: CASSLGQGLAKNIQYF.

V is TRBV6-6 and J is TRBJ1-4; the match to TRBD1 covers 9 bases. The V gene end was trimmed by 2 bases and the J gene end by 8 bases; junction bases not matched to a gene: 6. The CDR3 runs 15 residues. Germline V lookup: CDR1 MNHNY, CDR2 SVGAGI (reference sequence). This CDR3 is CASSYDRQGDEKLFF. CDR3 sequence (DNA): TGTGCCAGCAGTTACGACCGACAGGGGGACGAAAAACTGTTTTTT.

V and J are TRBV25-1 and TRBJ2-5; possible D gene TRBD2, 6 bases. The J call may be mistaken, given a closer DNA end match to TRBJ2-7. CDR3 length equals 13 residues. Germline loops: CDR1 MGHDK, CDR2 SYGVNS. The CDR3 region has the DNA TGTGCCAGCAGCGGGAGTGGAACCTACGAGCAGTACTTC. As protein: CASSGSGTYEQYF.

V and J are TRBV28 and TRBJ2-1; 7 bases align to TRBD2. Germline V lookup: CDR1 MDHEN, CDR2 SYDVKM. V was pared by 6 bases and J by 3 bases, with 8 bases of the junction left unmatched. The CDR3 runs 15 residues. CDR3 sequence reads: CASRAGRESYNEQFF. Written as DNA, the CDR3 is TGTGCCAGCAGGGCCGGGCGGGAGAGCTACAATGAGCAGTTCTTC. Supplemented by reference TRBV28 and TRBJ2-1, the full variable domain reads DVKVTQSSRYLVKRTGEKVFLECVQDMDHENMFWYRQDPGLGLRLIYFSYDVKMKEKGDIPEGYSVSREKKERFSLILESASTNQTSMYLCASRAGRESYNEQFFGPGTRLTVL.

The chain links TRBV4-1 to TRBJ1-6, with TRBD1 matching over 7 bases. This CDR3 contains 15 residues. V lost 4 bases, J lost 7 bases, and 7 bases stayed unmatched. Germline CDR1 is MGHRA and CDR2 is YSYEKL. In nucleotides, the CDR3 is TGCGCCAGCAGCCTGACAGGGCAATGGAATTCACCCCTCCACTTT. It codes for CASSLTGQWNSPLHF.

V is TRBV14 and J is TRBJ1-5, with D unclear. CDR3 length equals 17 residues. Germline CDR1 is SGHDN and CDR2 is FVKESK. Trimming cost V 6 bases and J 9 bases, with 27 bases left between them. The CDR3 sequence: CASRNSFVQTSRGPQHF. CDR3 in DNA: TGTGCCAGCAGGAACTCTTTCGTGCAGACTAGTAGAGGGCCCCAGCATTTT.

This clone appeared a single time. This chain joins TRBV7-8 and TRBJ2-1; 7 bases map to TRBD2. The CDR3 extends over 15 amino acids. With V trimmed by 5 bases and J by 4 bases, 8 bases remained unmatched. The germline V gene has CDR1 SGHVS and CDR2 FQNEAQ. The CDR3 region has the DNA TGTGCCAGCAGCCTAGGGAGGGCCGTGTACAATGAGCAGTTCTTC. Its translation is CASSLGRAVYNEQFF. The variable domain in full, completed from reference TRBV7-8 and TRBJ2-1, reads GAGVSQSPRYKVAKRGQDVALRCDPISGHVSLFWYQQALGQGPEFLTYFQNEAQLDKSGLPSDRFFAERPEGSVSTLKIQRTQQEDSAVYLCASSLGRAVYNEQFFGPGTRLTVL.

This chain uses TRBV2 with TRBJ1-5; D might be TRBD1 (5 bases). Trimming left V 9 bases short and J 6 bases short, with 12 bases between. CDR1 and CDR2 (germline): SNHLY, FYNNEI. The CDR3 is 12 amino acids. The CDR3 region has the DNA TGTGCCAGAGGAGGGGCCGGTCAGCCCCAGCATTTT. This gives the protein CARGGAGQPQHF. Variable domain in full (rest from reference TRBV2 and TRBJ1-5): EPEVTQTPSHQVTQMGQEVILRCVPISNHLYFYWYRQILGQKVEFLVSFYNNEISEKSEIFDDQFSVERPDGSNFTLKIRSTKLEDSAMYFCARGGAGQPQHFGDGTRLSIL.

The CDR3 loop reads CASSIRLGAYNEQFF. Written as DNA, the CDR3 is TGTGCCAGCAGTATCCGACTAGGGGCCTACAATGAGCAGTTCTTC. The V and J genes are TRBV27 and TRBJ2-1; perhaps TRBD2 as D (6 bases). CDR3 length equals 15 residues. CDR1 MNHEY and CDR2 SMNVEV come from the germline V gene (reference sequence). V shed 5 bases and J shed 2 bases, with 13 bases lying between them.

The genes are TRBV5-5 and TRBJ2-1; D call uncertain. Per the germline V gene, CDR1 is SGHKS and CDR2 is YYEKEE (reference sequence). Trimming took off 4 bases at V and 5 bases at J, with 10 bases between the two ends. The CDR3 is 13 amino acids. The CDR3 nucleotides are TGTGCCAGCAGCGCTCCGGTTGACAATGAGCAGTTCTTC. Translation gives CASSAPVDNEQFF.

The chain recombines TRBV7-6 with TRBJ2-7, with a weak D call TRBD2 (6 bases). The CDR3 is made up of 13 amino acids. V shed 8 bases and J shed 7 bases, with 18 bases lying between them. Germline CDR1 reads SGHVS; CDR2 reads FNYEAQ. As DNA, the CDR3 is TGTGCCAGCGGAGGGAGCGAGAGGGTTGAGCAGTACTTC. Its translation is CASGGSERVEQYF.

The chain recombines TRBV28 with TRBJ2-2, with D tentatively TRBD1 or TRBD2 (5 bases each). The germline V and J ends were trimmed by 10 bases and 0 bases, with 12 bases remaining between them. The CDR3 covers 14 residues. From germline, CDR1 is MDHEN and CDR2 SYDVKM. The CDR3, as DNA: TGTGCCACCCAGGGACGGACGAACACCGGGGAGCTGTTTTTT. Translation: CATQGRTNTGELFF.

The V gene is TRBV6-5, the J gene TRBJ1-1; the D gene is possibly TRBD1 (5 bases). The germline V and J ends were trimmed by 6 bases and 3 bases, with 11 bases remaining between them. Per germline, CDR1 MNHEY and CDR2 SVGAGI. CDR3 length equals 13 residues. CDR3 coding DNA: TGTGCCAGCAGCCCTCAGGGCTACACTGAAGCTTTCTTT. It is translated as CASSPQGYTEAFF.

CDR3 DNA: TGTGCCAGCAGTCATAAGACGAGCTCCTACGAGCAGTACTTC. Amino acids: CASSHKTSSYEQYF. The V and J genes are TRBV27 and TRBJ2-7; D unresolved. Germline CDR1 is MNHEY and CDR2 is SMNVEV (reference sequence). V shed 5 bases and J shed 0 bases, with 11 bases lying between them. This CDR3 is built from 14 residues.

The chain employs TRBV28 and TRBJ2-7; no clear D. Trimming removed 6 bases at V and 3 bases at J, with 9 bases between. Germline CDR1 reads MDHEN; CDR2 reads SYDVKM. This CDR3 has 12 amino acids. CDR3 in amino acids: CASSSIHYEQYF. In DNA, the CDR3 is TGTGCCAGCAGCTCCATCCACTACGAGCAGTACTTC.

This chain uses TRBV6-5 with TRBJ1-5; D is uncertain. Germline V lookup: CDR1 MNHEY, CDR2 SVGAGI. Trimming pared 4 bases from V and 2 bases from J, leaving 12 bases between. CDR3 size: 15 residues. CDR3 nucleotide sequence: TGTGCCAGCAGTTTTGGGCGCGGGGGCAATCAGCCCCAGCATTTT. Residues: CASSFGRGGNQPQHF.

This chain uses TRBV11-2 with TRBJ1-3; maybe TRBD1 (5 bases). This CDR3 has 14 residues. The germline V gene encodes CDR1 SGHAT and CDR2 FQNNGV. With 2 bases removed from V and 4 bases from J, the gap between germline ends came to 9 bases. The CDR3 sequence is CASSLPGYGNTIYF. The CDR3 region has the DNA TGTGCCAGCAGCTTACCAGGGTACGGAAACACCATATATTTT.

The chain has TRBV7-8 and TRBJ2-1; 8 bases line up with TRBD2. J lost 2 bases, V lost 3 bases, and 0 bases had no gene match. The CDR3 is made up of 14 amino acids. Per the germline V gene, CDR1 is SGHVS and CDR2 is FQNEAQ. The CDR3 protein is CASSLTSAYNEQFF. The CDR3 DNA reads as TGTGCCAGCAGCTTGACTAGCGCCTACAATGAGCAGTTCTTC.

There are a few counts of this clone. The chain links TRBV9 to TRBJ2-7; D could derive from TRBD1 or TRBD2 (5 bases each). This CDR3 comprises 14 residues. The germline V gene has CDR1 SGDLS and CDR2 YYNGEE. V was shortened by 4 bases and J by 7 bases, with 18 bases between the two germline ends. The CDR3 DNA reads as TGTGCCAGCAGCTTTGGGGGTGGAAGTGATGAGCAGTACTTC. Protein sequence: CASSFGGGSDEQYF.

The V and J genes are TRBV7-9 and TRBJ2-4, with D perhaps being TRBD1 or TRBD2 (5 bases each). Germline-derived CDR1 and CDR2 are SEHNR and FQNEAQ (reference sequence). Trimming cost V 4 bases and J 3 bases, with 13 bases left between them. CDR3 size: 15 residues. CDR3 amino acids: CASSWAGTDKNIQYF. Written as DNA, the CDR3 is TGTGCCAGCAGCTGGGCCGGGACGGACAAAAACATTCAGTACTTC.

This clone has only one observation. V and J are TRBV7-6 and TRBJ2-7; unclear D gene. Trimming left V 0 bases short and J 5 bases short, with 17 bases between. CDR3 length: 16 amino acids. Looked up from germline, CDR1 is SGHVS and CDR2 is FNYEAQ. The CDR3 sequence: CASSLAIGPARDEQYF. In DNA, the CDR3 is TGTGCCAGCAGCTTAGCTATAGGCCCGGCCCGTGACGAGCAGTACTTC.

This clone appeared a single time. V usage is TRBV28 and J usage is TRBJ1-5; D perhaps matches TRBD1 (5 bases). This CDR3 region has 15 residues. Germline V gene lookup returns CDR1 MDHEN and CDR2 SYDVKM. V was clipped by 0 bases and J by 5 bases, with 11 bases between them. The CDR3 DNA sequence: TGTGCCAGCAGTTTATGGGGCAGGGTGGATCAGCCCCAGCATTTT. Translation gives CASSLWGRVDQPQHF.

This clone has only one observation. The CDR3 sequence is CASSRDERPYNEQFF. The CDR3 coding sequence is TGTGCCAGCAGTCGGGACGAGAGACCCTACAATGAGCAGTTCTTC. The chain uses TRBV6-5 and TRBJ2-1; the D call may be TRBD1 or TRBD2 (5 bases each). Trimming took 5 bases from V and 2 from J, leaving 13 bases between them. CDR3 length: 15 residues. Germline assignment: CDR1 MNHEY and CDR2 SVGAGI.